Here is one T cell receptor (beta chain) with its context. Its antigen is unidentified. These data come from a study of graft-versus-host responses after intestinal transplantation. Assay: immunoSEQ multiplex PCR; the TCRdb copy retains only in-frame clones and omits some. Altogether around 100,000 clones are present, approximately 84% being singletons, with the ten largest covering roughly 0.95%. This CDR3 has 12 residues. V lost 6 bases to trimming and J lost 11 bases, with 16 bases between them. CDR1 MDHEN and CDR2 SYDVKM come from the germline V gene. V and J are TRBV28 and TRBJ1-1, with D possibly TRBD1 on 5 matching bases. Sample: unstimulated CD4+ T cells sorted from spleen or lymph node cells, taken before transplant. The TCR comes from a human donor who was the organ donor for an intestinal transplant. Here the CDR3 reads CASSDLGRDAFF. The CDR3 coding sequence is TGTGCCAGCAGCGATCTAGGGAGGGACGCTTTCTTT.